This T cell receptor (beta chain) was sequenced for a study of blood T cells in healthy people across ages. This CDR3 has 14 amino acids. The V end was cut by 8 bases, the J end by 2 bases, with 15 bases between. CDR1 MNHEY and CDR2 SVGAGI come from the germline V gene. Healthy Caucasians from Russia aged roughly 6 to 95 served as donors. The use of a sample-barcoded 5' primer and a J-beta primer mix characterized a second PCR of 7 to 11 cycles. TCRdb passed the 5' RACE reads through MiXCR, listing each CDR3 protein once. Of about 800,000 distinct CDR3 sequences listed, 58% are singletons. This receptor was obtained from a man aged 25-45 years in good health. Sequencing was carried out using blood. This chain links TRBV6-5 with TRBJ1-2, with a tentative D call TRBD1 (5 bases). This chain's CDR3 is CASSPGTMNYGYTF. CDR3 sequence (DNA): TGTGCCAGCTCACCAGGGACTATGAACTATGGCTACACCTTC.